This entry describes one T cell receptor beta chain. Antigen: not known. The data derive from a study of shared clonotypes between healthy human individuals. Broader study findings: Rarefaction revealed incomplete sorted-subset sequencing despite large depth. Sharing across four donors was highest in naive CD4 (roughly 5%) and lowest in memory CD8 (roughly 0.4%).

An assay was performed, and its level was deep. Generated by immunoSEQ multiplex PCR, the TCRdb table keeps only in-frame clones and is missing some. The repertoire has over 2 million clones, roughly 94% of them found once; the top ten carry more than 0.1%. CDR3 length equals 17 residues. Germline V CDR1 and CDR2: MRHNA, SNTAGT. V lost 9 bases to trimming and J lost 2 bases; unmatched junction nucleotides: 13. Input material: naive CD4+ T cells sorted from blood. Described subset: CD45RA+ positively selected. V usage is TRBV6-4 and J usage is TRBJ2-5, with TRBD1 matching over 12 bases. This clonotype was sampled from a man aged 18 to 29 in good health. The CDR3 DNA reads TGTGCCAGTACCCCGGGACAGGGGGCACCAGATCAAGAGACCCAGTACTTC. The encoded protein is CASTPGQGAPDQETQYF.